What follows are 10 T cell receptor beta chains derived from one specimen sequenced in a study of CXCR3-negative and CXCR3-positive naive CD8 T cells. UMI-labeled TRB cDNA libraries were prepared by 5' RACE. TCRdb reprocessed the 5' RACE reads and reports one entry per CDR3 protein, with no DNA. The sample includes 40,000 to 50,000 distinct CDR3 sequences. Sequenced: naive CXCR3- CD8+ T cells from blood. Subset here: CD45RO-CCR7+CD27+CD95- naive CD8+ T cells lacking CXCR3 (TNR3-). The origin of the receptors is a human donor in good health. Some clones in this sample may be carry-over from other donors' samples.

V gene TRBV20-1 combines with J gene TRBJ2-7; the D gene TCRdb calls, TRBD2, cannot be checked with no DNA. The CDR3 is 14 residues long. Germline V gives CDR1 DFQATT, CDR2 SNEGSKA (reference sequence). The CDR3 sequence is CSAAGLAGRYEQYF.

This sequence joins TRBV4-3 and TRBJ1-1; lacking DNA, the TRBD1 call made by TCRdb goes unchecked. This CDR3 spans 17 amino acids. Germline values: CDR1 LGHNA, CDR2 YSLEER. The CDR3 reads CASSQDLGGGWNTEAFF.

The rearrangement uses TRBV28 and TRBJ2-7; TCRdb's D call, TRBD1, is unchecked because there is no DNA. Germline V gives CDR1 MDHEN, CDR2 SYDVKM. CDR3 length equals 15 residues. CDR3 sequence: CASSLGPGEVGEQYF.

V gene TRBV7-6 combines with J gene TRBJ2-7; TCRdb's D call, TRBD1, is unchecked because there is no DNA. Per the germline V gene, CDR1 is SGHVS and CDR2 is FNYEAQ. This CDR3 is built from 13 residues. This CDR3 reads CASSLVAGDGQYF.

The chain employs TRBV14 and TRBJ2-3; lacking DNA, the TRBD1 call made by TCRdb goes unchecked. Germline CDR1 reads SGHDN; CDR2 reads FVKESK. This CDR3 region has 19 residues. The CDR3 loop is CASSQGSWMANRGLDTQYF.

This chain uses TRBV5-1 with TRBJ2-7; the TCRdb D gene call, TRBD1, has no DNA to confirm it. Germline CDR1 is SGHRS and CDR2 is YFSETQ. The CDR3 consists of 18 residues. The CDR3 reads CASSLVPLEYRGQSEQYF. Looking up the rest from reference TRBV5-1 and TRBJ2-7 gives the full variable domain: KAGVTQTPRYLIKTRGQQVTLSCSPISGHRSVSWYQQTPGQGLQFLFEYFSETQRNKGNFPGRFSGRQFSNSRSEMNVSTLELGDSALYLCASSLVPLEYRGQSEQYFGPGTRLTVT.

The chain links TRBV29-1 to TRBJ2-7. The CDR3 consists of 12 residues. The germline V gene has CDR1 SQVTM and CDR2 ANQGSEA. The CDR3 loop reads CSVEGISYEQYF.

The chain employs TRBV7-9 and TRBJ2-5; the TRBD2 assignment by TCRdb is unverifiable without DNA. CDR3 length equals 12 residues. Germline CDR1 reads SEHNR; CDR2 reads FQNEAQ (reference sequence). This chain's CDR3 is CASQEGAETQYF.

CDR3 sequence reads: CASSQTLVVEQYF. This chain links TRBV28 with TRBJ2-7; TCRdb's assignment of TRBD2 cannot be checked, as there is no DNA. Germline V gene data show CDR1 as MDHEN and CDR2 as SYDVKM. The CDR3 runs to 13 residues. Together with reference TRBV28 and TRBJ2-7, the CDR3 gives the full variable domain: DVKVTQSSRYLVKRTGEKVFLECVQDMDHENMFWYRQDPGLGLRLIYFSYDVKMKEKGDIPEGYSVSREKKERFSLILESASTNQTSMYLCASSQTLVVEQYFGPGTRLTVT.

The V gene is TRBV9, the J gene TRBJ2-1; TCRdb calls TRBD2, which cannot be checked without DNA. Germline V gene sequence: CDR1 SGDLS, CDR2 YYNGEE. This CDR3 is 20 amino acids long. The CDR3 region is CASSARPGLAEFGPYNEQFF.